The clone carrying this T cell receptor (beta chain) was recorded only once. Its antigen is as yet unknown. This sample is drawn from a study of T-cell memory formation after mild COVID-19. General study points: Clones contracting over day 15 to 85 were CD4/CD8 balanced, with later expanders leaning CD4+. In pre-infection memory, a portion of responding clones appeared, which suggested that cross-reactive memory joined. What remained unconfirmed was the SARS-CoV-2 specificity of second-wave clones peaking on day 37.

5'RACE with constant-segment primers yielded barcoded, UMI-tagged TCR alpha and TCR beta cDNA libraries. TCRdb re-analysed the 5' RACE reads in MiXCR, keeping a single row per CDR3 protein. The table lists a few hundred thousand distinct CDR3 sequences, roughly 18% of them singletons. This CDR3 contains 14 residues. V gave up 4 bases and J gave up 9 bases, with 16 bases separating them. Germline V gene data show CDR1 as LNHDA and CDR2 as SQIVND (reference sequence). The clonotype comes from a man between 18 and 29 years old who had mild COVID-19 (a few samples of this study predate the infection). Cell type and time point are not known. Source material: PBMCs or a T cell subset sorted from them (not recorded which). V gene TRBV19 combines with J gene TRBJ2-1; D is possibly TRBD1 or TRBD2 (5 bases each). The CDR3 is CASSNLRGAGEQFF. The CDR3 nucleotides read TGTGCCAGTAGTAACTTGAGAGGGGCCGGTGAGCAGTTCTTC.